These 8 T cell receptor beta chains were all obtained from the same sample, sequenced in a study of cytomegalovirus exposure and HLA in healthy donors. Use of 60 Vbeta and 13 Jbeta primers characterized the PCR. Data came from immunoSEQ multiplex PCR; TCRdb stores just in-frame clones and leaves some out. The sample includes 99,000 or so clones, around 75% of them seen just once. Sequencing input: PBMCs. These TCRs come from a man in his forties in good health and CMV-seronegative.

This chain joins TRBV6-5 and TRBJ2-1; D is possibly TRBD1 (5 bases). Trimming took off 7 bases at V and 8 bases at J, with 15 bases between the two ends. Germline CDR1 and CDR2: MNHEY and SVGAGI. The CDR3 extends over 13 amino acids. In DNA, the CDR3 is TGTGCCAGCAACCGCCAGGGTGGTCATGAGCAGTTCTTC. Its protein product is CASNRQGGHEQFF.

J is TRBJ1-6 and V is TRBV27, with TRBD1 matching over 9 bases. Germline-derived CDR1 and CDR2 are MNHEY and SMNVEV (reference sequence). The CDR3 runs 15 residues. The trim removed 4 bases at V and 8 bases at J, leaving 6 bases unmatched. The CDR3 here is CASSSLGQGYSPLHF. CDR3 sequence (DNA): TGTGCCAGCAGTTCCCTGGGACAGGGTTATTCACCCCTCCACTTT.

This clone was detected once. The rearrangement joins TRBV5-1 to TRBJ1-1, with TRBD1 as a possible D gene (6 bases). Trimming cost V 0 bases and J 3 bases, with 15 bases left between them. Germline CDR1 reads SGHRS; CDR2 reads YFSETQ. This CDR3 comprises 16 residues. The CDR3 sequence is CASSLEAGALYTEAFF. CDR3 coding DNA: TGCGCCAGCAGCTTGGAGGCAGGGGCCCTCTACACTGAAGCTTTCTTT.

This chain joins TRBV6-5 and TRBJ2-7, with D possibly matching TRBD1 (6 bases). This CDR3 is built from 15 residues. Germline V lookup: CDR1 MNHEY, CDR2 SVGAGI. V was trimmed by 1 base and J by 1 base, leaving 11 bases between them. CDR3 bases: TGTGCCAGCAGTTACTACGTTGGACAGTCCTACGAGCAGTACTTC. Its translation: CASSYYVGQSYEQYF.

The genes are TRBV28 and TRBJ2-7, with TRBD1 as a possible D gene (7 bases). The CDR3 is 13 residues long. The V and J ends lost 4 bases and 7 bases respectively, with 14 bases between them. Germline values: CDR1 MDHEN, CDR2 SYDVKM. CDR3 coding DNA: TGTGCCAGCAGTTCTGACAGGGCGGGGGAGCAGTACTTC. Protein sequence: CASSSDRAGEQYF.

CDR3 amino acids: CASSMTSGGWETQYF. In DNA form, the CDR3 reads TGTGCCAGCAGCATGACTAGCGGGGGGTGGGAGACCCAGTACTTC. V usage is TRBV7-3 and J usage is TRBJ2-5, with 13 bases that match TRBD2. Germline V CDR1 and CDR2: SGHTA, FQGTGA. CDR3 length: 15 residues. The trim removed 5 bases at V and 5 bases at J, leaving 5 bases unmatched.

The rearrangement links TRBV7-9 to TRBJ2-3, with D unresolved. The germline V gene encodes CDR1 SEHNR and CDR2 FQNEAQ (reference sequence). The CDR3 has 13 residues. The ends were cut back, 3 bases at V and 2 bases at J, with 6 bases in the middle. For the CDR3, the DNA is TGTGCCAGCAGCTTGCAGAACACAGATACGCAGTATTTT. Translation: CASSLQNTDTQYF.

This chain links TRBV5-6 with TRBJ2-7; perhaps TRBD1 as D (6 bases). From germline, CDR1 is SGHDT and CDR2 YYEEEE. Trimming stripped 3 bases from V and 4 bases from J, with 17 bases between. This CDR3 has 15 amino acids. The CDR3 region is CASSWGPGQLYEQYF. CDR3 bases: TGTGCCAGCAGCTGGGGACCTGGACAGCTATACGAGCAGTACTTC.